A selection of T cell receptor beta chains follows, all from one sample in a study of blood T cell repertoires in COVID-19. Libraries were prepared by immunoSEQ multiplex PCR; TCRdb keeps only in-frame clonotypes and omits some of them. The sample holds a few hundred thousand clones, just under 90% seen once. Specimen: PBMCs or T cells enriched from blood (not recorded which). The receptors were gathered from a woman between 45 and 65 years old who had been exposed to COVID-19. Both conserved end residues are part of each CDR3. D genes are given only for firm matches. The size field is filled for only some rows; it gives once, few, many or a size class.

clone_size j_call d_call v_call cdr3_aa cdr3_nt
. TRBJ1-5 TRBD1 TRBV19 CASSIETGTHSNQPQHF TGTGCCAGTAGTATAGAGACAGGGACACATAGCAATCAGCCCCAGCATTTT
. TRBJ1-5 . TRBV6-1 CASSERGQGVQPQHF TGTGCCAGCAGTGAAAGGGGTCAGGGTGTCCAGCCCCAGCATTTT
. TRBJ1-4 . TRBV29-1 CSVESAGAPGEKLFF TGCAGCGTTGAATCCGCAGGGGCGCCAGGTGAAAAACTGTTTTTT
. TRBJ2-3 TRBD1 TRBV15 CATSRGIRGQTDTQYF TGTGCCACCAGCAGAGGGATCAGGGGGCAAACAGATACGCAGTATTTT
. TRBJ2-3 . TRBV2 CAKRGRGTDTQYF TGTGCCAAAAGGGGGAGAGGAACAGATACGCAGTATTTT
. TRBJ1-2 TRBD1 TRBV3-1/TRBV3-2 CASSSRGTGSYGYTF TGTGCCAGCAGCTCCCGGGGGACAGGGAGCTATGGCTACACCTTC
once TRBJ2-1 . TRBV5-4 CASSPRTESSYNEQFF TGTGCCAGCAGCCCGAGGACAGAGAGCTCCTACAATGAGCAGTTCTTC
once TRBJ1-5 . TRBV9 CASSVLENQPQHF TGTGCCAGCAGCGTGTTAGAGAATCAGCCCCAGCATTTT
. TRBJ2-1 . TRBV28 CASGRSYNEQFF TGTGCCAGCGGCCGCTCCTACAATGAGCAGTTCTTC
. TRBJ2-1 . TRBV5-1 CASSLAPLTDYNEQFF TGCGCCAGCAGCTTGGCTCCCCTGACAGACTACAATGAGCAGTTCTTC
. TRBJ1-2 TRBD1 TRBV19 CASSPRGQGRGYTF TGTGCCAGTAGTCCACGGGGACAGGGGCGCGGCTACACCTTC
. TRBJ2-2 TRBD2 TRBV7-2 CASSLVGSTGLTTGELFF TGTGCCAGCAGCTTAGTTGGTTCAACGGGACTAACCACCGGGGAGCTGTTTTTT
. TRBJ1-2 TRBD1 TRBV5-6 CASRYTGTGVGYTF TGTGCCAGCAGATATACCGGGACAGGGGTTGGCTACACCTTC
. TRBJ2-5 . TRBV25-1 CASSEPGGGTQETQYF TGTGCCAGCAGTGAACCGGGTGGCGGGACTCAAGAGACCCAGTACTTC
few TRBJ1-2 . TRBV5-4 CASSSWGITVDGYTF TGTGCCAGCAGCTCATGGGGCATCACTGTTGATGGCTACACCTTC
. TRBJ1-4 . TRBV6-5 CASEGGSFRDEKLFF TGTGCCAGCGAAGGGGGATCTTTCCGGGATGAAAAACTGTTTTTT
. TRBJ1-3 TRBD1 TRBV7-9 CASSLGTGSGNTIYF TGTGCCAGCAGCTTGGGGACAGGGAGTGGAAACACCATATATTTT
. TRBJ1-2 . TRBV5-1 CASRPPAPGSNYGYTF TGCGCCAGCAGACCCCCCGCGCCAGGTTCTAACTATGGCTACACCTTC
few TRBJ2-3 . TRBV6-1 CASSEVSGAFTDTQYF TGTGCCAGCAGTGAGGTTAGCGGAGCCTTCACAGATACGCAGTATTTT
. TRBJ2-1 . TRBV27 CAVGDGARFYNEQFF TGTGCCGTAGGGGATGGAGCTAGGTTCTACAATGAGCAGTTCTTC
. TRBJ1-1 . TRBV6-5 CASEGGSLDTEAFF TGTGCCAGCGAGGGTGGAAGTCTGGATACTGAAGCTTTCTTT
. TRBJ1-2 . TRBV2 CASSEAGNVGYTF TGTGCCAGCAGTGAAGCGGGCAACGTGGGCTACACCTTC
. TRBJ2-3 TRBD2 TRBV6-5 CASSGLAGGTDTQYF TGTGCCAGCAGCGGACTAGCGGGGGGCACAGATACGCAGTATTTT
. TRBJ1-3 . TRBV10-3 CAIRKDIGNTIYF TGTGCCATCAGGAAGGACATCGGAAACACCATATATTTT
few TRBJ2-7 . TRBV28 CASGPSPTINEQYF TGTGCCAGCGGACCATCACCGACTATCAACGAGCAGTACTTC
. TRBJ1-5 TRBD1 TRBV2 CASRGGTGKVQPQHF TGTGCCAGCAGAGGTGGGACAGGGAAAGTTCAGCCCCAGCATTTT
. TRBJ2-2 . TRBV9 CASSVDTSNTGELFF TGTGCCAGCAGCGTAGATACTTCCAACACCGGGGAGCTGTTTTTT
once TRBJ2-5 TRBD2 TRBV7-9 CASSSSLAGGTETQYF TGTGCCAGCAGCTCAAGTCTAGCGGGGGGTACGGAGACCCAGTACTTC